This T cell receptor (beta chain) was retrieved from a study of blood T cell repertoires in COVID-19. The CDR3 runs 13 residues. Trimming took 4 bases from V and 4 from J, leaving 13 bases between them. Germline CDR1 is SQVTM and CDR2 is ANQGSEA. Seattle's cohort entered during active infection and was followed longitudinally. Only in-frame clones appear in the TCRdb table, and some are missing; sequencing was by immunoSEQ multiplex PCR. The repertoire holds around 37,000 clones, with less than 80% as singletons. What was sequenced was peripheral blood. This receptor was taken from a man between 65 and 85 years old with COVID-19, enrolled during active disease. The chain uses TRBV29-1 and TRBJ1-1; no definite D call. The CDR3 sequence: CSVGREGGTEAFF. CDR3 nucleotides: TGCAGCGTTGGAAGAGAGGGTGGCACTGAAGCTTTCTTT.